This T cell receptor (beta chain) came from a study of cytomegalovirus exposure and HLA in healthy donors. Researchers ran the PCR with 60 Vbeta and 13 Jbeta primers. Clones were sequenced by immunoSEQ multiplex PCR, and TCRdb holds only the in-frame ones, with some missing. The data show 95,000 to 100,000 clones, around 77% seen once. The TCR was taken from a female donor in good health and CMV-seronegative. The sample comprised PBMCs.

CDR3 in DNA: TGCGCCAGCAGCGACGGGATGGCGACCGGGGAGCTGTTTTTT. As protein: CASSDGMATGELFF. The rearrangement joins TRBV5-1 to TRBJ2-2, with D perhaps TRBD2 (5 bases). V gave up 4 bases and J gave up 5 bases, with 12 bases separating them. Germline CDR1 is SGHRS and CDR2 is YFSETQ. The CDR3 runs to 14 residues.